This T cell receptor beta chain was identified during a study of identical twins. Study-wide findings and caveats: With beta out-of-frame sequences, excess sharing by twins was weaker.

This clonotype was seen only a few times. Its target is unknown. Via MiXCR, TCRdb re-called the 5' RACE reads, giving one row per CDR3 protein. Seen here are hundreds of thousands of distinct CDR3 sequences, 18% observed once, and the top ten hold under 15%. This sample was shared with a second study, whose subject was T cells expressing NK-cell markers. That investigation notes: In 5 or 6 donors, dominant NKG2C+ clonotypes were about 1.0-7.0% of CD8+ T cells. Several donors showed these clonotypes also leading the CD3+CD56-NKG2C+ fraction.

The TCR was taken from a woman between 18 and 29 years old in good health. Sample: PBMCs.

The CDR3 coding sequence is TGTGCCAGCAGTTTAGTTTTCGGACTGTCCCATGAGCAGTTCTTC. Protein sequence: CASSLVFGLSHEQFF. The V call is TRBV12-3 or TRBV12-4, the J call TRBJ2-1, with D perhaps matching TRBD2 (5 bases). Trimming cost V 1 base and J 8 bases, with 15 bases left between them. The CDR3 covers 15 residues.